The rows below give T cell receptor beta chains drawn from one sample of a study of response to subunit inactivated influenza vaccine. TCRdb processed the RT-PCR reads anew with MiXCR; each CDR3 protein has one entry. The repertoire holds hundreds of thousands of distinct CDR3 sequences, with about 10% as singletons. The starting material was PBMCs from blood, obtained roughly 6 weeks after vaccination. These receptors were obtained from a middle-aged man who received an inactivated influenza vaccine. Both conserved end residues are part of each CDR3. D genes are given only for firm matches. Expanded clones get a size class; other rows say once, few or many, or leave the size out.

V gene	J gene	CDR3 length	clone size	D gene	CDR3 DNA	CDR3 protein
TRBV20-1	TRBJ1-1	15	few	.	TGCAGTGCTAGGCACCGAGAGGGGCCGTACACTGAAGCTTTCTTT	CSARHREGPYTEAFF
TRBV12-3/TRBV12-4	TRBJ2-7	13	.	.	TGTGCCAGCAGGTTGACTAGTTCCTACGAGCAGTACTTC	CASRLTSSYEQYF
TRBV6-1	TRBJ2-7	15	many	TRBD2	TGTGCCAGCAGGACGGGGACTAGCGGGCGCTACGAGCAGTACTTC	CASRTGTSGRYEQYF
TRBV10-3	TRBJ1-3	14	few	.	TGTGCCATCAGTAGGGATAGCACTGGAAACACCATATATTTT	CAISRDSTGNTIYF
TRBV12-3/TRBV12-4	TRBJ2-3	16	many	.	TGTGCCAGCAGTCAACTAGCTAGTGGTATCCCAGATACGCAGTATTTT	CASSQLASGIPDTQYF
TRBV7-2	TRBJ1-1	15	few	.	TGTGCCAGCAGCTTAAATGTGCAGGGAGTGTCTGAAGCTTTCTTT	CASSLNVQGVSEAFF
TRBV29-1	TRBJ2-5	14	many	.	TGCAGCGTTGAGGGGACCCCCATAGGAGAGACCCAGTACTTC	CSVEGTPIGETQYF
TRBV14	TRBJ2-1	16	few	.	TGTGCCAGCAGCCAAGACAGGGGAAGGGTTTACAATGAGCAGTTCTTC	CASSQDRGRVYNEQFF
TRBV27	TRBJ2-6	19	.	.	TGTGCCAGCAGTTTAAGGATTGGGGGTACGGTCTCTGGGGCCAACGTCCTGACTTTC	CASSLRIGGTVSGANVLTF
TRBV5-5	TRBJ1-2	14	.	TRBD1	TGTGCCAGCAGCTTTACAGGGGGCAACTATGGCTACACCTTC	CASSFTGGNYGYTF
TRBV12-3/TRBV12-4	TRBJ2-4	15	.	.	TGTGCCAGCAGTTTAGCGGGTTGGCAGGGAAACATTCAGTACTTC	CASSLAGWQGNIQYF
TRBV15	TRBJ2-7	18	.	TRBD2	TGTGCCACCAGCAGAGCCCAGCCGACTAGCGGGATATCCTACGAGCAGTACTTC	CATSRAQPTSGISYEQYF
TRBV20-1	TRBJ1-6	14	many	.	TGCAGTGCTACGGACGGGCCGTATAATTCACCCCTCCACTTT	CSATDGPYNSPLHF
TRBV12-3/TRBV12-4	TRBJ1-5	13	.	.	TGTGCCAGCAGCGCCAACACAGCTCAGCCCCAGCATTTT	CASSANTAQPQHF
TRBV2	TRBJ1-2	13	few	TRBD1	TGTGCCAGCGGCAGGGGGGTCCTCTATGGCTACACCTTC	CASGRGVLYGYTF